Presented here are 30 T cell receptor beta chains from one specimen sequenced in a study of Graves' ophthalmopathy and Graves' hyperthyroidism. From RNA, the CDR3 regions of TCR beta chains were amplified and sequenced. The workflow started with a first-round RT-PCR run with HTBI primers and then moved on to a second-round multiplex PCR. A single record per CDR3 protein comes from TCRdb applying MiXCR to the multiplex PCR reads. The sample lists 1 million to 1.3 million distinct CDR3 sequences; about two fifths were seen once. The source material was peripheral blood or thyroid tissue (not recorded which). The origin of the receptors is an adult man with Graves' hyperthyroidism.

This clonotype has at least ten counts. V and J are TRBV7-2 and TRBJ1-4; 8 bases are shared with TRBD1. After removal of 7 bases from V and 7 bases from J, the junction contained 11 bases not matched to a gene. Germline CDR1 SGHTA, CDR2 FQGNSA. This CDR3 has 15 residues. CDR3: CASTPIAGGSEKLFF. For the CDR3, the DNA is TGTGCCAGCACCCCGATAGCAGGGGGCTCTGAAAAACTGTTTTTT.

The rearrangement uses TRBV20-1 and TRBJ2-2; D call uncertain. This CDR3 comprises 14 residues. V was cut by 3 bases and J by 1 base, with 9 bases left in between. The germline V gene has CDR1 DFQATT and CDR2 SNEGSKA (reference sequence). CDR3 region: CSASRAGNTGELFF. CDR3 sequence (DNA): TGCAGTGCTAGCCGGGCAGGGAACACCGGGGAGCTGTTTTTT.

This clonotype occurred a few times. The J gene is TRBJ2-7, the V gene TRBV10-3, with D unresolved. Germline CDR1 and CDR2: ENHRY and SYGVKD. The CDR3 spans 12 residues. Trimming took off 2 bases at V and 2 bases at J, with 4 bases between the two ends. CDR3 in DNA: TGTGCCATCAGTGAGCCGACCTACGAGCAGTACTTC. Translation gives CAISEPTYEQYF.

This clonotype was seen a few times. The chain couples TRBV10-3 to TRBJ2-7, with 9 bases fitting TRBD2. Germline V gives CDR1 ENHRY, CDR2 SYGVKD. The ends lost 10 bases at V and 3 bases at J; junction bases unmatched: 10. This CDR3 spans 14 amino acids. The CDR3 protein is CASILPSGDYEQYF. The CDR3 bases are TGTGCCAGCATTTTACCTAGCGGGGACTACGAGCAGTACTTC.

The chain employs TRBV10-3 and TRBJ2-6; 9 bases match TRBD1. The V gene's germline CDR1 is ENHRY and CDR2 SYGVKD. CDR3 length: 18 amino acids. V was pared by 0 bases and J by 0 bases, with 3 bases of the junction left unmatched. This CDR3 reads CAISESGQGPSGANVLTF. The CDR3 DNA is TGTGCCATCAGTGAGTCGGGACAGGGACCCTCTGGGGCCAACGTCCTGACTTTC.

V and J are TRBV13 and TRBJ2-5; D is perhaps TRBD1 (6 bases). Germline-derived CDR1 and CDR2 are PRHDT and FYEKMQ (reference sequence). This CDR3 region has 17 residues. The V gene lost 0 bases and the J gene lost 5 bases, with 19 bases spanning the gap. This chain's CDR3 is CASSLGSSWGHWETQYF. DNA for the CDR3: TGTGCCAGCAGCTTAGGCTCCTCCTGGGGGCATTGGGAGACCCAGTACTTC.

The count of this clonotype is one. This may stem from a read error, because a much larger clone lies one nucleotide away. V usage is TRBV5-5 and J usage is TRBJ1-2; 8 bases line up with TRBD1. Trimming at V came to 4 bases and at J to 1 base, leaving 9 bases not matched to a gene. This CDR3 contains 16 residues. Germline V gene lookup returns CDR1 SGHKS and CDR2 YYEKEE (reference sequence). This CDR3 is CASSTPGGASNYGYTF. CDR3 DNA: TGTGCCAGCAGCACTCCAGGGGGCGCCAGTAACTATGGCTACACCTTC.

Ten or more counts support this clonotype. V gene TRBV29-1 combines with J gene TRBJ2-7; 11 nucleotides agree with TRBD2. With V trimmed by 7 bases and J by 2 bases, 4 bases remained unmatched. Germline CDR1 and CDR2: SQVTM and ANQGSEA. The CDR3 contains 13 residues. In DNA, the CDR3 is TGCAGCGCTATAGCGGGAGGGCCCTACGAGCAGTACTTC. Its protein is CSAIAGGPYEQYF.

The chain couples TRBV7-9 to TRBJ1-6; TRBD1 agrees at 8 bases. Germline CDR1 and CDR2: SEHNR and FQNEAQ (reference sequence). V shed 1 base, J shed 9 bases, and the junction held 5 bases outside the gene matches. The CDR3 is made up of 15 amino acids. In DNA form, the CDR3 reads TGTGCCAGCAGCTTAGGGGGACAGGCGGTTTCACCCCTCCACTTT. It translates to CASSLGGQAVSPLHF.

This clonotype was counted only a few times. The CDR3 ends on some other residue instead of the conserved phenylalanine or tryptophan, so this is likely a read error. The DNA is left out, because the CDR3 cannot be placed on it with certainty; the CDR3 is given as TCRdb lists it. The rearrangement joins TRBV6-4 to TRBJ1-6; the D segment call TRBD1 is taken from the table without a DNA check. Per the germline V gene, CDR1 is MRHNA and CDR2 is SNTAGT. 9 amino acids form the CDR3, both terminal residues included. CDR3 residues: CASSERSRV.

This clonotype was seen once. The chain has TRBV2 and TRBJ1-2, with TRBD1 matching 7 bases. The CDR3 sequence is 17 residues long. In germline, CDR1 is SNHLY, CDR2 FYNNEI. Trimming at V came to 8 bases and at J to 2 bases, leaving 17 bases not matched to a gene. CDR3 sequence: CASSRIAGTERNYGYTF. The CDR3 DNA reads as TGTGCCAGCTCAAGGATTGCCGGGACAGAAAGGAACTATGGCTACACCTTC.

This clonotype was recorded at least ten times. This chain uses TRBV20-1 with TRBJ2-7, with TRBD2 matching over 9 bases. With V trimmed by 5 bases and J by 2 bases, 16 bases remained unmatched. The length of the CDR3 is 17 residues. Germline CDR1 is DFQATT and CDR2 is SNEGSKA (reference sequence). The CDR3: CSAAQGSRLAATYEQYF. CDR3 DNA: TGCAGTGCTGCCCAGGGCTCCCGACTAGCGGCGACCTACGAGCAGTACTTC.

The sample holds many counts of this clonotype. The chain combines TRBV9 with TRBJ2-6; possible D gene TRBD2, 5 bases. V was shortened by 0 bases and J by 17 bases, with 15 bases between the two germline ends. The CDR3 consists of 13 residues. CDR1 is SGDLS and CDR2 is YYNGEE in the germline V gene. The CDR3, as DNA: TGTGCCAGCAGCGTAGCTTTTGGCGAGGGAATGACTTTC. It translates to CASSVAFGEGMTF. The whole variable domain, filled in from reference TRBV9 and TRBJ2-6, reads DSGVTQTPKHLITATGQRVTLRCSPRSGDLSVYWYQQSLDQGLQFLIQYYNGEERAKGNILERFSAQQFPDLHSELNLSSLELGDSALYFCASSVAFGEGMTFGAGSRLTVL.

This clonotype was counted between two and nine times. The V gene is TRBV18, the J gene TRBJ1-1; D might be TRBD1 (6 bases). The V gene lost 4 bases and the J gene lost 2 bases, with 14 bases spanning the gap. This CDR3 has 15 amino acids. Germline CDR1 KGHSH, CDR2 LQKENI. The CDR3 nucleotides are TGTGCCAGCTCACGAACAGGGCCGGGCAACACTGAAGCTTTCTTT. This gives the protein CASSRTGPGNTEAFF. The full variable domain, in which reference TRBV18 and TRBJ1-1 provide the parts outside the CDR3, is NAGVMQNPRHLVRRRGQEARLRCSPMKGHSHVYWYRQLPEEGLKFMVYLQKENIIDESGMPKERFSAEFPKEGPSILRIQQVVRGDSAAYFCASSRTGPGNTEAFFGQGTRLTVV.

This chain uses TRBV11-1 with TRBJ2-7; tentatively, D is TRBD1 or TRBD2 (5 bases each). The germline CDR1 and CDR2 sequences are SGHAT and FQDESV (reference sequence). Trimming removed 10 bases from V and 4 bases from J, with 17 bases in between. The CDR3 is made up of 13 amino acids. The CDR3 DNA reads as TGTGCCACCAGTGGGGGTGGGGAGTACGAGCAGTACTTC. It translates to CATSGGGEYEQYF.

The chain joins TRBV12-3 or TRBV12-4 to TRBJ2-7, with 13 bases identical to TRBD2. V trimming: 4 bases; J trimming: 3 bases; junction bases outside the gene matches: 6. The CDR3 is made up of 16 amino acids. For the CDR3, the DNA is TGTGCCAGCAGTTCAGCCGGGACTAGCGGGATCTACGAGCAGTACTTC. Protein sequence: CASSSAGTSGIYEQYF.

This clonotype occurred a few times. The CDR3 region has the DNA TGTGCCAGCAGTGAGACCAATAGGGTTCTCGGCAATCAGCCCCAGCATTTT. Amino acids: CASSETNRVLGNQPQHF. V is TRBV6-5 and J is TRBJ1-5, with no clear D. From germline, CDR1 is MNHEY and CDR2 SVGAGI. The CDR3 extends over 17 amino acids. Trimming removed 5 bases at V and 2 bases at J, with 19 bases between.

The chain carries TRBV5-8 and TRBJ2-7; no clear D. V dropped 4 bases and J dropped 2 bases, with 10 bases sitting between them. Germline-derived CDR1 and CDR2 are SGHTS and YDEGEE. The CDR3 sequence is 13 residues long. The CDR3 DNA reads as TGTGCCAGCAGCCGACAAACAACCTACGAGCAGTACTTC. Its protein is CASSRQTTYEQYF.

A few counts support this clonotype. A much bigger clone sits one base away, suggesting this may be a read error. This sequence joins TRBV7-8 and TRBJ2-7; no reliable D call. Per the germline V gene, CDR1 is SGHVS and CDR2 is FQNEAQ. Trimming removed 2 bases from V and 0 bases from J, with 14 bases in between. The CDR3 sequence is 16 residues long. The CDR3 DNA reads TGTGCCAGCAGCTTATATCTCGAAATTGGCTCCTACGAGCAGTACTTC. Its protein product is CASSLYLEIGSYEQYF.

The V gene is TRBV29-1, the J gene TRBJ1-2; the D is unclear. Trimming removed 4 bases from V and 2 bases from J, with 11 bases in between. Germline assignment: CDR1 SQVTM and CDR2 ANQGSEA. This CDR3 contains 13 residues. CDR3 nucleotide sequence: TGCAGCGTTGCCGCAGACCTGAACTATGGCTACACCTTC. It codes for CSVAADLNYGYTF.

This clonotype has a count of ten or more. The chain joins TRBV11-2 to TRBJ2-5; TRBD2 agrees at 7 bases. Germline values: CDR1 SGHAT, CDR2 FQNNGV. The ends lost 5 bases at V and 5 bases at J; junction bases unmatched: 14. The CDR3 length is 16 residues. CDR3 loop: CASSPQWLGGSETQYF. Here the CDR3 DNA reads TGTGCCAGCAGCCCACAGTGGTTGGGGGGGTCGGAGACCCAGTACTTC. The full variable domain, its missing parts supplied by reference TRBV11-2 and TRBJ2-5, is EAGVAQSPRYKIIEKRQSVAFWCNPISGHATLYWYQQILGQGPKLLIQFQNNGVVDDSQLPKDRFSAERLKGVDSTLKIQPAKLEDSAVYLCASSPQWLGGSETQYFGPGTRLLVL.

This clonotype was observed at least ten times. CDR3 residues: CASSPGGNEAGNQPQHF. The CDR3 DNA is TGTGCCAGCAGCCCCGGTGGTAATGAGGCGGGCAATCAGCCCCAGCATTTT. The rearrangement joins TRBV7-9 to TRBJ1-5; no reliable D call. This CDR3 contains 17 residues. V lost 5 bases and J 2 bases, leaving 19 bases between the germline ends. From germline, CDR1 is SEHNR and CDR2 FQNEAQ (reference sequence).

The rearrangement links TRBV7-6 to TRBJ2-5; D ambiguous. Germline CDR1 is SGHVS and CDR2 is FNYEAQ. Trimming took 3 bases from V and 1 from J, leaving 9 bases between them. The CDR3 has 14 residues. CDR3 region: CASSFGPAQETQYF. The CDR3 bases are TGTGCCAGCAGCTTCGGACCGGCCCAAGAGACCCAGTACTTC.

This clonotype was picked up many times. This chain links TRBV19 with TRBJ1-5; possibly TRBD1 for D (5 bases). Germline CDR1 is LNHDA and CDR2 is SQIVND (reference sequence). The CDR3 loop spans 13 amino acids. V shed 0 bases and J shed 11 bases, with 11 bases lying between them. The DNA of the CDR3 is TGTGCCAGTAGTATAGATAGGGACCGCGCCCAGCATTTT. Its protein product is CASSIDRDRAQHF.

This sequence joins TRBV15 and TRBJ1-5; possibly TRBD1 for D (6 bases). Germline assignment: CDR1 LNHNV and CDR2 YYDKDF (reference sequence). The CDR3 consists of 15 residues. The V gene lost 1 base and the J gene lost 11 bases, with 18 bases spanning the gap. CDR3 bases: TGTGCCACCAGCAGAGCTCCAGGGGTCGGGGAGACCCAGCATTTT. Its protein product is CATSRAPGVGETQHF.

This clonotype showed up many times. The chain joins TRBV29-1 to TRBJ1-1; the D gene is possibly TRBD1 (5 bases). This CDR3 comprises 15 residues. Germline loops: CDR1 SQVTM, CDR2 ANQGSEA. CDR3 in DNA: TGCAGTATCCCTTTCACAGGACCCATGAACACTGAAGCTTTCTTT. Its translation: CSIPFTGPMNTEAFF.

This clonotype was detected many times. The chain employs TRBV2 and TRBJ2-2; 10 bases are a match to TRBD2. The V gene's germline CDR1 is SNHLY and CDR2 FYNNEI. The CDR3 is 15 residues long. V shed 6 bases, J shed 5 bases, and the junction held 6 bases outside the gene matches. CDR3 in DNA: TGTGCCAGCAGCAAGATAGCGGGAGGAACCGGGGAGCTGTTTTTT. This gives the protein CASSKIAGGTGELFF.

This sequence joins TRBV12-3 or TRBV12-4 and TRBJ2-7; maybe TRBD1 (5 bases). The ends were cut back, 6 bases at V and 5 bases at J, with 17 bases in the middle. The CDR3 runs to 14 residues. CDR3 in amino acids: CASSYIDRINEQYF. The CDR3 nucleotides are TGTGCCAGCAGCTACATCGACAGAATAAACGAGCAGTACTTC.

The table lists this clonotype with a few counts. V gene TRBV6-2 or TRBV6-3 combines with J gene TRBJ2-2, with D hard to call. CDR1 is MNHEY and CDR2 is SVGEGT in the germline V gene. The CDR3 length is 13 residues. V was shortened by 2 bases and J by 9 bases, with 10 bases between the two germline ends. Here the CDR3 reads CASSYGPLRELFF. For the CDR3, the DNA is TGTGCCAGCAGTTACGGCCCGCTTCGGGAGCTGTTTTTT.

This clonotype appeared a few times. The chain links TRBV6-5 to TRBJ1-5; D may be TRBD1 (6 bases). The CDR3 is 16 residues long. V gave up 7 bases and J gave up 0 bases, with 16 bases separating them. Germline CDR1 and CDR2: MNHEY and SVGAGI. The CDR3 sequence: CASKNKGGHSNQPQHF. CDR3 nucleotides: TGTGCCAGCAAAAACAAGGGGGGACATAGCAATCAGCCCCAGCATTTT.